Listed here are 7 T cell receptor beta chains from one sample, sequenced in a study of CD8+ T cells in alopecia areata. cDNA reverse transcribed from extracted RNA served as the sequencing template. Assay used: immunoSEQ multiplex PCR; TCRdb lists only in-frame clones, some missing. The sample has over 150,000 clones, around 63% seen once. The source was CD4+ T cells sorted from blood, collected at week 0. The receptors were gathered from a human donor with alopecia areata.

The chain carries TRBV5-6 and TRBJ2-3; no clear D. Trimming stripped 4 bases from V and 8 bases from J, with 8 bases between. CDR3 length: 11 amino acids. Germline V lookup: CDR1 SGHDT, CDR2 YYEEEE. CDR3: CASSDTSTQYF. The DNA of the CDR3 is TGTGCCAGCAGCGACACGAGTACGCAGTATTTT.

This clone was detected a few times. The rearrangement uses TRBV6-1 and TRBJ2-3; D may be TRBD1 (6 bases). Trimming pared 5 bases from V and 6 bases from J, leaving 15 bases between. This CDR3 is built from 14 residues. Germline CDR1 MNHNS, CDR2 SASEGT. The CDR3 DNA sequence: TGTGCCAGCAGTTCTAAGGACAGCAGGGATACGCAGTATTTT. Translating gives CASSSKDSRDTQYF.

In DNA form, the CDR3 reads TGCAGCGTACAGGTTGGGGGCCCCACAGATACGCAGTATTTT. Protein sequence: CSVQVGGPTDTQYF. The rearrangement uses TRBV29-1 and TRBJ2-3; D perhaps matches TRBD1 (6 bases). V shed 6 bases and J shed 2 bases, with 15 bases lying between them. The length of the CDR3 is 14 residues. The germline CDR1 and CDR2 sequences are SQVTM and ANQGSEA.

The chain is built from TRBV30 and TRBJ2-3; D tentatively fits TRBD1 or TRBD2 (5 bases each). This CDR3 is 14 amino acids long. V lost 3 bases and J 2 bases, leaving 12 bases between the germline ends. Germline V gene data show CDR1 as GTSNPN and CDR2 as SVGIG (reference sequence). The CDR3 bases are TGTGCCTGGAGCGCCGGGACGATCACAGATACGCAGTATTTT. This codes for CAWSAGTITDTQYF.

The rearrangement joins TRBV30 to TRBJ2-1, with 7 bases identical to TRBD1. CDR1 and CDR2 from the germline V gene are GTSNPN and SVGIG (reference sequence). The CDR3 loop spans 15 amino acids. Trimming removed 0 bases from V and 7 bases from J; junction bases left unmatched: 9. The CDR3 spells CAWSVRRQGPNEQFF. CDR3 bases: TGTGCCTGGAGTGTACGGAGACAGGGCCCTAATGAGCAGTTCTTC.

V usage is TRBV30 and J usage is TRBJ1-1, with D possibly being TRBD1 (6 bases). Per germline, CDR1 GTSNPN and CDR2 SVGIG (reference sequence). Trimming removed 4 bases at V and 5 bases at J, with 14 bases between. The CDR3 is made up of 13 amino acids. CDR3: CAWMDSLKTEAFF. The CDR3 DNA follows: TGTGCCTGGATGGACAGTCTTAAGACTGAAGCTTTCTTT.

This clone came up a few times. The chain is built from TRBV27 and TRBJ1-1; no firm D call. The CDR3 contains 13 residues. The V gene's germline CDR1 is MNHEY and CDR2 SMNVEV (reference sequence). The V gene lost 2 bases and the J gene lost 4 bases, with 8 bases spanning the gap. The CDR3 DNA sequence: TGTGCCAGCAGTTTAACCGTCGTCACTGAAGCTTTCTTT. Its protein product is CASSLTVVTEAFF.